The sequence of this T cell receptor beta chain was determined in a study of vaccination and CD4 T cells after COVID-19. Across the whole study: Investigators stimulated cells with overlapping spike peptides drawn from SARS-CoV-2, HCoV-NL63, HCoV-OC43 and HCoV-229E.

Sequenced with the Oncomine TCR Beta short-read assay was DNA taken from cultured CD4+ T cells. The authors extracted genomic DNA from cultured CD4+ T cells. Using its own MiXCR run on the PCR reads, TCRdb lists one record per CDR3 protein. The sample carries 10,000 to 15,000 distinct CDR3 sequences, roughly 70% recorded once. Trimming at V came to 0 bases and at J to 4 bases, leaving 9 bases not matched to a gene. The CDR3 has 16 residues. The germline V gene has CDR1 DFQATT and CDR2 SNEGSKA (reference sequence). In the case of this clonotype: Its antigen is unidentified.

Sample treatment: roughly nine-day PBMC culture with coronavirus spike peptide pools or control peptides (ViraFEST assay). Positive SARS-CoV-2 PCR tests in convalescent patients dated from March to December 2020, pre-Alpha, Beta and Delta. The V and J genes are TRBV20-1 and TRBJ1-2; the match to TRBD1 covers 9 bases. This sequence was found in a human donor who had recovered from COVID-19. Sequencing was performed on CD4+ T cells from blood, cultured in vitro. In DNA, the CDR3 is TGCAGTGCTAGAGACCCTATGGACAGGGGAGGCTATGGCTACACCTTC. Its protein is CSARDPMDRGGYGYTF.